These 7 T cell receptor beta chains were sequenced from one sample in a study of cytomegalovirus exposure and HLA in healthy donors. The PCR employed 60 Vbeta primers together with 13 Jbeta primers. Profiling relied on immunoSEQ multiplex PCR, and the TCRdb table lists in-frame clones only, not all of them. The sample has around 190,000 clones; the top ten hold roughly 0.98%. Input material: PBMCs. Every receptor here comes from a woman aged 30 to 39 in good health and CMV-seropositive.

The chain is built from TRBV7-2 and TRBJ2-7; the D is unclear. The CDR3 runs to 14 residues. The V end lost 1 base, the J end lost 5 bases, and 12 bases lay between the germline ends. Germline values: CDR1 SGHTA, CDR2 FQGNSA. CDR3: CASSLGLPVHEQYF. The DNA for the CDR3 is TGTGCCAGCAGCTTAGGGCTCCCAGTCCACGAGCAGTACTTC.

The rearrangement joins TRBV18 to TRBJ2-7; no reliable D call. The CDR3 covers 13 residues. The germline V gene has CDR1 KGHSH and CDR2 LQKENI. Deletions cut 5 bases from V and 0 bases from J, with 8 bases between. CDR3 nucleotides: TGTGCCAGCTCAAGCCCCGACTCCTACGAGCAGTACTTC. Translated, it gives CASSSPDSYEQYF.

This rearrangement joins TRBV28 to TRBJ2-1; the match to TRBD1 covers 7 bases. CDR1 is MDHEN, CDR2 SYDVKM, per germline. This CDR3 spans 12 amino acids. Unmatched junction bases numbered 5, after V lost 6 bases and J lost 9 bases. CDR3 DNA sequence: TGTGCCAGCAGCATACAGGGGCGTGAGCAGTTCTTC. This sequence encodes CASSIQGREQFF.

This chain uses TRBV4-1 with TRBJ1-2, with a weak D call TRBD1 (5 bases). CDR1 and CDR2 (germline): MGHRA, YSYEKL. This CDR3 spans 13 amino acids. V was trimmed by 3 bases and J by 8 bases, leaving 13 bases between them. CDR3 in DNA: TGCGCCAGCAGCCATCCCCTCAAGGGGGGCTACACCTTC. This codes for CASSHPLKGGYTF.

This chain uses TRBV9 with TRBJ1-5; D is uncertain. The CDR3 totals 14 residues. The germline CDR1 and CDR2 sequences are SGDLS and YYNGEE. V lost 3 bases to trimming and J lost 0 bases, with 7 bases between them. DNA of the CDR3: TGTGCCAGCAGCGGGACTGCTAGCAATCAGCCCCAGCATTTT. Its protein is CASSGTASNQPQHF.

The genes are TRBV6-5 and TRBJ1-1; possibly TRBD1 for D (5 bases). The germline gives CDR1 MNHEY, CDR2 SVGAGI. Trimming stripped 1 base from V and 1 base from J, with 13 bases between. The CDR3 has 16 amino acids. CDR3 sequence (DNA): TGTGCCAGCAGTTACTTTCCCACAGGAGAGAACACTGAAGCTTTCTTT. It specifies CASSYFPTGENTEAFF.

The rearrangement uses TRBV7-9 and TRBJ2-5; no clear D. The J call is doubtful: the DNA matches TRBJ2-7 better. CDR3 length: 13 amino acids. The germline CDR1 and CDR2 sequences are SEHNR and FQNEAQ (reference sequence). CDR3 DNA sequence: TGTGCCAGCAGCCCCCCCGGTGACTACGAGCAGTACTTC. Translating it yields CASSPPGDYEQYF.